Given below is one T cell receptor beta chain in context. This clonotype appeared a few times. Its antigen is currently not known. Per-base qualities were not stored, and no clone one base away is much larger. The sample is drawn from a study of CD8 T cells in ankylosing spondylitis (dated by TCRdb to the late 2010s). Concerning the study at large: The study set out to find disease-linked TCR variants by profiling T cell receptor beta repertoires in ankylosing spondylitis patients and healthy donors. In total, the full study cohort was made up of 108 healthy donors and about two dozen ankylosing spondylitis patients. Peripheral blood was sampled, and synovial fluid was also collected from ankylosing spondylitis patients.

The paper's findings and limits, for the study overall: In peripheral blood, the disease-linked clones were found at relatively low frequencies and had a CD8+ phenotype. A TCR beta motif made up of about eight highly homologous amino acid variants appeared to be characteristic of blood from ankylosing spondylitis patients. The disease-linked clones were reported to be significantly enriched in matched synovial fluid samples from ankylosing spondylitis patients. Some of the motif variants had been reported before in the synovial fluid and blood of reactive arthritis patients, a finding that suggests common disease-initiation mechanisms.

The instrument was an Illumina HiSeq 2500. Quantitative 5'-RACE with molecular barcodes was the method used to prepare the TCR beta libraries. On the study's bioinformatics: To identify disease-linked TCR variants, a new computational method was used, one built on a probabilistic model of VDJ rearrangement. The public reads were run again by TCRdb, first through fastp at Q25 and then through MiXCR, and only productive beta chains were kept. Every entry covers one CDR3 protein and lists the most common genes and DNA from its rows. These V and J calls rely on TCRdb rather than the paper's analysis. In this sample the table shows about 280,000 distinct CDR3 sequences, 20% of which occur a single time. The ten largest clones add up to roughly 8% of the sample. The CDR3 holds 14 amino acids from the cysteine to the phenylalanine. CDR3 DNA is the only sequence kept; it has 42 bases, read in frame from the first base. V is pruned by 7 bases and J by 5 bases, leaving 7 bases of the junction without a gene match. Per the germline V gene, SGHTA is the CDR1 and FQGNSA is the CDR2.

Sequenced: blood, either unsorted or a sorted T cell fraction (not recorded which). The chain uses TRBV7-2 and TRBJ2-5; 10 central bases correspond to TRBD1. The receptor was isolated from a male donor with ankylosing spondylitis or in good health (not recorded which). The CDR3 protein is CASTQRTGGETQYF. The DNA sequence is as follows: TGTGCCAGCACCCAACGGACAGGGGGGGAGACCCAGTACTTC.